This T cell receptor beta chain was obtained from a study of identical twins. A universal primer site arose from template switching, and cDNA bore unique molecular identifiers. From the 5' RACE reads, TCRdb called clonotypes with MiXCR, one entry per CDR3 protein. Seen here are around 650,000 distinct CDR3 sequences, just over 7% observed once, and the top ten hold roughly 1.6%. Study-wide results and limits: Partial confounding of zero-insertion analyses by invariant MAIT and iNKT cells was possible.

V was shortened by 2 bases and J by 15 bases, with 12 bases between the two germline ends. The CDR3 covers 11 residues. Germline CDR1 SGHKS, CDR2 YYEKEE (reference sequence). This clonotype has just a few counts. Its specificity is unknown. The same sample was also used in a study of yellow fever vaccine responses in identical twins. This second study notes: As reported, the vaccine T cell response of twins seemed partly convergent and partly personalized.

The chain couples TRBV5-5 to TRBJ2-1; D not resolved. The sequence was obtained from a woman in her late teens or twenties in good health. The sequenced material came from PBMCs. CDR3 amino acids: CASSFADRGFF. The CDR3 region has the DNA TGTGCCAGCAGCTTTGCAGATCGTGGGTTCTTC.